The rows below give T cell receptor beta chains drawn from one sample of a study of TIL therapy for anti-PD-1-resistant metastatic lung cancer. Method: immunoSEQ multiplex PCR; TCRdb's copy keeps in-frame clones and lacks some. The profile shows fewer than 60,000 clones, 80% to 90% of them singletons. The source was blood, collected at baseline. These receptors came from a person between 25 and 80 years old with non-small cell lung cancer. Both conserved end residues are part of each CDR3. A D gene is named only where the DNA matches it firmly. Size is omitted from some rows. Given values are once, few, many or a class for expanded clones.

cdr3_aa cdr3_nt v_call clone_size d_call j_call
CASSVQGRWGYTF TGTGCCAGCAGCGTACAGGGTCGGTGGGGCTACACCTTC TRBV12-3/TRBV12-4 NA NA TRBJ1-2
CASSSHRVPNGYTF TGTGCCAGCAGCTCCCACAGGGTACCCAATGGCTACACCTTC TRBV9 NA NA TRBJ1-2
CASSPPSAQETQYF TGTGCCAGCTCACCACCTAGCGCGCAAGAGACCCAGTACTTC TRBV18 NA NA TRBJ2-5
CASSPNLGQGAAKNIQYF TGTGCCAGCAGCCCTAACCTCGGACAGGGGGCAGCCAAAAACATTCAGTACTTC TRBV11-2 once TRBD1 TRBJ2-4
CSVDVQGETQYF TGCAGCGTTGACGTCCAGGGAGAGACCCAGTACTTC TRBV29-1 NA NA TRBJ2-5
CATQGVYSGNTIYF TGTGCCACCCAGGGGGTGTATTCGGGAAACACCATATATTTT TRBV6-5 once TRBD1 TRBJ1-3
CASSWGGLRQGYTF TGTGCCAGCAGCTGGGGGGGTCTCCGGCAGGGCTACACCTTC TRBV7-8 NA NA TRBJ1-2
CASSEAWAAGNTIYF TGTGCCAGCAGTGAAGCGTGGGCCGCTGGAAACACCATATATTTT TRBV2 NA NA TRBJ1-3
CASSQRSRQGEGEQYF TGTGCCAGCAGTCAGAGAAGTCGACAGGGGGAAGGCGAGCAGTACTTC TRBV6-2/TRBV6-3 NA TRBD1 TRBJ2-7
CATSDGGGNTGELFF TGTGCCACCAGTGATGGCGGGGGAAACACCGGGGAGCTGTTTTTT TRBV24-1 NA TRBD2 TRBJ2-2
CASRGAGAGELFF TGTGCCAGCAGGGGAGCGGGAGCCGGGGAGCTGTTTTTT TRBV11-3 NA TRBD2 TRBJ2-2
CASSLVVGNDQPQHF TGTGCCAGCAGCTTAGTGGTCGGGAACGATCAGCCCCAGCATTTT TRBV7-6 NA NA TRBJ1-5
CASSMGDLYEQYF TGTGCCAGCAGTATGGGGGACCTCTACGAGCAGTACTTC TRBV5-6 few NA TRBJ2-7
CASSSGGRADTQYF TGTGCCAGCAGCTCGGGGGGGCGGGCAGATACGCAGTATTTT TRBV6-6 NA TRBD2 TRBJ2-3
CSVTYGLVRTQETQYF TGCAGCGTTACCTATGGACTAGTGAGAACCCAAGAGACCCAGTACTTC TRBV29-1 NA TRBD2 TRBJ2-5
CASSLRWGLAESSYEQYF TGTGCCAGCAGTTTACGGTGGGGACTAGCGGAAAGCTCCTACGAGCAGTACTTC TRBV28 NA TRBD2 TRBJ2-7
CAWSVNQVGEQFF TGTGCCTGGAGTGTAAACCAAGTGGGTGAGCAGTTCTTC TRBV30 NA NA TRBJ2-1
CASSPQEETQYF TGTGCCAGCTCACCGCAGGAGGAGACCCAGTACTTC TRBV18 NA NA TRBJ2-5
CASSQDTGRLGYTF TGCGCCAGCAGCCAAGATACAGGAAGACTTGGCTACACCTTC TRBV4-3 NA NA TRBJ1-2
CSVVAGGNTGELFF TGCAGCGTTGTTGCGGGGGGAAACACCGGGGAGCTGTTTTTT TRBV29-1 NA TRBD2 TRBJ2-2
CASSIVGSGRPYEQYF TGTGCCAGTAGTATAGTGGGTAGCGGGAGACCCTACGAGCAGTACTTC TRBV19 NA TRBD2 TRBJ2-7
CASSLDGSSYNSPLHF TGCGCCAGCAGCTTGGACGGGAGCTCCTATAATTCACCCCTCCACTTT TRBV5-1 NA NA TRBJ1-6
CASRGLAGNTGELFF TGTGCCAGTAGGGGGCTAGCGGGAAACACCGGGGAGCTGTTTTTT TRBV19 few TRBD2 TRBJ2-2
CASSPGATETQYF TGTGCCAGCTCACCCGGAGCGACCGAGACCCAGTACTTC TRBV18 NA NA TRBJ2-5
CATSDHPTRGYNEQFF TGTGCCACCAGTGATCACCCCACGCGGGGGTACAATGAGCAGTTCTTC TRBV24-1 NA TRBD2 TRBJ2-1
CAWGLDQPQHF TGTGCCTGGGGTCTTGATCAGCCCCAGCATTTT TRBV30 NA NA TRBJ1-5
CASSLRTSATTDTQYF TGTGCCAGCAGCCTAAGGACTAGCGCGACCACAGATACGCAGTATTTT TRBV5-4 NA TRBD2 TRBJ2-3
CASSLGDRTSYEQYF TGTGCCAGCAGCCTCGGGGACAGAACCTCCTACGAGCAGTACTTC TRBV7-9 NA TRBD1 TRBJ2-7
CASSYKSSYNEQFF TGTGCCAGCAGTTACAAGAGCTCCTACAATGAGCAGTTCTTC TRBV27 NA NA TRBJ2-1
CASSPGQGTEAFF TGTGCCAGCAGCCCGGGACAGGGCACAGAAGCTTTCTTT TRBV9 NA TRBD1 TRBJ1-1
CASSLTRDNYEQYF TGTGCCAGCAGCTTAACCCGGGACAACTACGAGCAGTACTTC TRBV7-9 NA NA TRBJ2-7
CASSQGVGDQETQYF TGCGCCAGCAGCCAAGGAGTAGGGGACCAAGAGACCCAGTACTTC TRBV4-3 NA NA TRBJ2-5
CASSAGGTYSYEQYF TGTGCCAGCAGCGCAGGGGGGACCTACTCCTACGAGCAGTACTTC TRBV9 NA NA TRBJ2-7
CASSFTRWNTGELFF TGTGCCAGCAGCTTCACCCGATGGAACACCGGGGAGCTGTTTTTT TRBV7-2 NA NA TRBJ2-2
CSVEEGGTGRTEAFF TGCAGCGTTGAAGAAGGAGGGACAGGGAGAACTGAAGCTTTCTTT TRBV29-1 NA TRBD1 TRBJ1-1
CASSQGPSGNEQFF TGTGCCAGCAGCCAAGGGCCTAGCGGGAATGAGCAGTTCTTC TRBV3-1/TRBV3-2 NA TRBD2 TRBJ2-1
CAWSVSRTSGGILDTQYF TGTGCCTGGAGTGTAAGCCGGACTAGCGGGGGGATTCTGGATACGCAGTATTTT TRBV30 NA TRBD2 TRBJ2-3
CASSPPSTDTQYF TGTGCCAGCTCACCACCAAGCACAGATACGCAGTATTTT TRBV18 NA NA TRBJ2-3
CASSVEPTTDTQYF TGTGCCAGCAGCGTAGAGCCGACCACAGATACGCAGTATTTT TRBV9 NA NA TRBJ2-3